The clone carrying this TCR beta chain was found once. The CDR3 sequence is 16 residues long. From germline, CDR1 is SGHDT and CDR2 YYEEEE. V shed 4 bases, J shed 4 bases, and the junction held 7 bases outside the gene matches. The sample belongs to a study of blood T cell repertoires in COVID-19. About the study: The United States, Italy and Spain were the sources of the acute and convalescent COVID-19 samples.

Here immunoSEQ multiplex PCR was the method, and the copy in TCRdb shows in-frame clones only, minus some. The sample shows approximately 66,000 clones, about 87% of them seen only once. The V gene is TRBV5-6, the J gene TRBJ2-5, with 13 bases aligning to TRBD2. This clonotype was obtained from a man in his 60s with acute or convalescent COVID-19. Material for sequencing was peripheral blood. In nucleotides, the CDR3 is TGTGCCAGCAGCACCGGACTAGCGGGGGCCAGAGAGACCCAGTACTTC. This translates into CASSTGLAGARETQYF.